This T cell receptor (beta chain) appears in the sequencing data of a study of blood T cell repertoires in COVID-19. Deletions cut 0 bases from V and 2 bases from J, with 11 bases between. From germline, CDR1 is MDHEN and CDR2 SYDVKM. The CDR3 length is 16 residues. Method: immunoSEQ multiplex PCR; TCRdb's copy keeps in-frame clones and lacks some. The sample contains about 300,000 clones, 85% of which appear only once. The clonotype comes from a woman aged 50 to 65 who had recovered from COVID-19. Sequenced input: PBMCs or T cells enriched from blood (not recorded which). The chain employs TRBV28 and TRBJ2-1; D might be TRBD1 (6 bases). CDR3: CASSLWGGGAYNEQFF. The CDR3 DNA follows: TGTGCCAGCAGTTTATGGGGTGGGGGCGCCTACAATGAGCAGTTCTTC. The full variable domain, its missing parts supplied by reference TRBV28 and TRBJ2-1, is DVKVTQSSRYLVKRTGEKVFLECVQDMDHENMFWYRQDPGLGLRLIYFSYDVKMKEKGDIPEGYSVSREKKERFSLILESASTNQTSMYLCASSLWGGGAYNEQFFGPGTRLTVL.